These T cell receptor beta chains were read from a single sample in a study of blood T cell repertoires in COVID-19. This table comes from immunoSEQ multiplex PCR, and its TCRdb copy is limited to in-frame clones, with some not included. The sample gives approximately 500,000 clones, 80% to 90% of which show up once; approximately 2.9% is in the top ten. Sample: peripheral blood. These receptors originate from a human donor in a cohort sampled during active COVID-19. Both conserved end residues are part of each CDR3. D genes are given only for firm matches. The size of a clone is reported for some rows only, either as once, few or many, or as a class for expanded clones.

j_call d_call clone_size cdr3_length v_call cdr3_aa cdr3_nt
TRBJ2-1 TRBD2 . 16 TRBV10-3 CASQGTSGSSYNEQFF TGTGCCAGCCAAGGGACTAGCGGGAGCTCCTACAATGAGCAGTTCTTC
TRBJ2-3 TRBD1 . 15 TRBV4-2 CASSQIGQGLDTQYF TGTGCCAGCAGCCAGATCGGACAGGGCCTAGATACGCAGTATTTT
TRBJ2-1 . . 13 TRBV9 CASSPLPLQAQFF TGTGCCAGCAGCCCCCTTCCGCTCCAGGCGCAGTTCTTC
TRBJ1-2 . . 16 TRBV5-8 CASSSGVLARAQGYTF TGTGCCAGCAGCTCGGGGGTCTTGGCCCGAGCACAAGGCTACACCTTC
TRBJ1-1 . . 14 TRBV6-2/TRBV6-3 CASSYLGLNTEAFF TGTGCCAGCAGTTACCTAGGATTGAACACTGAAGCTTTCTTT
TRBJ2-7 . few 14 TRBV7-9 CASSHEVGGFEQYF TGTGCCAGCAGCCACGAGGTCGGAGGGTTTGAGCAGTACTTC
TRBJ2-5 . . 13 TRBV11-2 CASSASEGETQYF TGTGCCAGCAGCGCTAGCGAGGGAGAGACCCAGTACTTC
TRBJ1-4 . . 15 TRBV6-5 CASSKWGATNEKLFF TGTGCCAGCAGTAAATGGGGGGCAACTAATGAAAAACTGTTTTTT
TRBJ2-1 TRBD2 few 15 TRBV7-2 CASSFIAGFIAEQFF TGTGCCAGCAGCTTCATAGCGGGATTCATCGCTGAGCAGTTCTTC
TRBJ1-5 TRBD1 . 14 TRBV6-2/TRBV6-3 CASSRTGGPQPQHF TGTGCCAGCAGTCGTACAGGGGGCCCTCAGCCCCAGCATTTT
TRBJ1-4 . . 13 TRBV20-1 CSASWGLNEKLFF TGCAGTGCTAGTTGGGGGCTTAATGAAAAACTGTTTTTT
TRBJ2-1 TRBD2 . 15 TRBV6-4 CASSAIAGKGNEQFF TGTGCCAGCAGCGCTATAGCGGGAAAGGGCAATGAGCAGTTCTTC
TRBJ2-7 . . 12 TRBV11-2 CASSWTGNEQYF TGTGCCAGCAGCTGGACCGGGAACGAGCAGTACTTC
TRBJ2-1 TRBD2 . 17 TRBV24-1 CATSRGTSGGIDNEQFF TGTGCCACCAGTAGAGGGACTAGCGGGGGAATCGACAATGAGCAGTTCTTC
TRBJ2-7 . . 12 TRBV2 CASKREASEQYF TGTGCCAGCAAGAGGGAGGCCAGCGAGCAGTACTTC
TRBJ1-5 . . 16 TRBV6-2/TRBV6-3 CASSYLGGRANQPQHF TGTGCCAGCAGTTACCTAGGGGGAAGGGCCAATCAGCCCCAGCATTTT
TRBJ2-6 . . 17 TRBV7-6 CASSLVSGYSGANVLTF TGTGCCAGCAGCTTAGTCAGCGGATACTCTGGGGCCAACGTCCTGACTTTC
TRBJ2-6 . . 14 TRBV2 CASMRVSGANVLTF TGTGCCAGCATGAGGGTGTCTGGGGCCAACGTCCTGACTTTC
TRBJ2-4 . . 17 TRBV4-2 CASSQEGGLLGKNIQYF TGTGCCAGCAGCCAAGAGGGGGGGCTCTTGGGCAAAAACATTCAGTACTTC
TRBJ2-1 TRBD1 . 15 TRBV11-2 CASSLGQGAYNEQFF TGTGCCAGCAGCCTCGGACAGGGGGCATACAATGAGCAGTTCTTC
TRBJ2-3 . . 14 TRBV2 CANPRKSSTDTQYF TGTGCCAACCCCAGGAAGTCTAGCACAGATACGCAGTATTTT
TRBJ2-1 . . 14 TRBV15 CATSGLGGVDEQFF TGTGCCACCAGCGGATTAGGGGGGGTTGATGAGCAGTTCTTC
TRBJ2-2 TRBD2 . 14 TRBV6-5 CASRDTSGSGELFF TGTGCCAGCAGGGACACTAGCGGGTCCGGGGAGCTGTTTTTT
TRBJ1-2 . . 10 TRBV30 CAWTGYGYTF TGTGCCTGGACCGGTTATGGCTACACCTTC
TRBJ2-2 . . 14 TRBV7-3 CASSPQTSTGELFF TGTGCCAGCTCCCCACAGACGAGTACCGGGGAGCTGTTTTTT
TRBJ2-1 . . 15 TRBV2 CASSEIRGALNEQFF TGTGCCAGCAGTGAAATCAGGGGCGCCCTCAATGAGCAGTTCTTC
TRBJ2-7 TRBD1 . 12 TRBV29-1 CSAEGDRYEQYF TGCAGCGCCGAGGGGGACAGATACGAGCAGTACTTC
TRBJ1-1 . . 15 TRBV19 CASKASGRVNTEAFF TGTGCCAGTAAGGCAAGTGGGAGAGTGAACACTGAAGCTTTCTTT
TRBJ1-1 . . 13 TRBV30 CAWGTTGNTEAFF TGTGCCTGGGGGACGACAGGGAACACTGAAGCTTTCTTT